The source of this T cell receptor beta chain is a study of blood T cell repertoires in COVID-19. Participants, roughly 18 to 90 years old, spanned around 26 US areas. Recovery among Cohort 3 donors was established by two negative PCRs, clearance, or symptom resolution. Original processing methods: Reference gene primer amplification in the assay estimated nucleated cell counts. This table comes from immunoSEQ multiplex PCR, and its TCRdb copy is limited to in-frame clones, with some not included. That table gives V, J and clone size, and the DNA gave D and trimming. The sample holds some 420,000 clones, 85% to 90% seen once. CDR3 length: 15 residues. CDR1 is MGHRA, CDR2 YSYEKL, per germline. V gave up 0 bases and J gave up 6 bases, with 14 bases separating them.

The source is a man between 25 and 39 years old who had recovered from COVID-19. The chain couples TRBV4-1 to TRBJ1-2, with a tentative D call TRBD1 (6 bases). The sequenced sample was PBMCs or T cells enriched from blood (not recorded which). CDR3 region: CASSQDPDSAHGYTF. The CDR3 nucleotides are TGCGCCAGCAGCCAAGATCCGGACAGCGCCCATGGCTACACCTTC.